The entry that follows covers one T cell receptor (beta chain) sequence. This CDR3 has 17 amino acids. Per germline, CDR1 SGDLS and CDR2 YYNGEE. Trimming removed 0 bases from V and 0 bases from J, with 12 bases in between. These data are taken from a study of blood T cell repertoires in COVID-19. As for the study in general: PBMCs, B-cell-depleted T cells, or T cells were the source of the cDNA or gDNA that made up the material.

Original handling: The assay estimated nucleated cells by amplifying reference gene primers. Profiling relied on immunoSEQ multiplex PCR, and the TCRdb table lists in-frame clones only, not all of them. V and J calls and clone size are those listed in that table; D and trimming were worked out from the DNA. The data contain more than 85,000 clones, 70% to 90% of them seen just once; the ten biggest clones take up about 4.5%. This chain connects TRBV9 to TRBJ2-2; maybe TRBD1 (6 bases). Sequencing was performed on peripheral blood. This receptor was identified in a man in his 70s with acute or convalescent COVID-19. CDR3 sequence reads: CASSVAQGYPNTGELFF. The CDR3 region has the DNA TGTGCCAGCAGCGTAGCTCAGGGGTATCCGAACACCGGGGAGCTGTTTTTT.